Below, 30 T cell receptor beta chains from the same sample are listed, as sequenced in a study of technical replicates of blood from a few donors. Some clones are missing from TCRdb's copy, which holds only in-frame ones; the method was immunoSEQ multiplex PCR. The table lists some 14,000 clones, approximately 83% of them singletons. Source material: PBMCs. These receptors came from a human donor in good health.

This chain uses TRBV10-3 with TRBJ2-3; D is perhaps TRBD2 (6 bases). CDR1 is ENHRY and CDR2 is SYGVKD in the germline V gene. Trimming removed 6 bases at V and 7 bases at J, with 17 bases between. This CDR3 region has 14 residues. Written as DNA, the CDR3 is TGTGCCATCAGGAATCGGGACTCACAATATACGCAGTATTTT. This codes for CAIRNRDSQYTQYF.

The rearrangement uses TRBV7-8 and TRBJ2-7, with D unclear. The germline V gene encodes CDR1 SGHVS and CDR2 FQNEAQ. Trimming removed 5 bases from V and 0 bases from J, with 14 bases in between. The CDR3 is 15 residues long. The CDR3 region has the DNA TGTGCCAGCAGCGCCCTAGATTTAGGCTCCTACGAGCAGTACTTC. Protein sequence: CASSALDLGSYEQYF.

This sequence joins TRBV28 and TRBJ2-3, with 8 bases aligning to TRBD1. The J segment lost 6 bases and the V segment lost 4 bases, leaving 6 bases of the junction unmatched. The CDR3 runs to 14 residues. Per the germline V gene, CDR1 is MDHEN and CDR2 is SYDVKM. CDR3 DNA sequence: TGTGCCAGCAGTTCGGACAGGGTTCGCGATACGCAGTATTTT. Translated, it gives CASSSDRVRDTQYF. Full variable domain (remainder filled in from reference TRBV28 and TRBJ2-3): DVKVTQSSRYLVKRTGEKVFLECVQDMDHENMFWYRQDPGLGLRLIYFSYDVKMKEKGDIPEGYSVSREKKERFSLILESASTNQTSMYLCASSSDRVRDTQYFGPGTRLTVL.

V and J are TRBV5-1 and TRBJ1-1; D ambiguous. The germline gives CDR1 SGHRS, CDR2 YFSETQ. V lost 4 bases to trimming and J lost 6 bases, with 13 bases between them. This CDR3 region has 13 residues. The CDR3 loop is CASSERPGPEAFF. The CDR3 nucleotides are TGCGCCAGCAGCGAGAGGCCCGGCCCTGAAGCTTTCTTT.

The V and J genes are TRBV30 and TRBJ2-7; weak D call: TRBD2 (7 bases). Trimming cost V 0 bases and J 3 bases, with 12 bases left between them. Germline assignment: CDR1 GTSNPN and CDR2 SVGIG (reference sequence). CDR3 size: 14 residues. CDR3 nucleotide sequence: TGTGCCTGGAGTGTACCGGGGGGCGGCTACGAGCAGTACTTC. Its translation: CAWSVPGGGYEQYF.

The V and J genes are TRBV14 and TRBJ1-2; D is undetermined. The germline V and J ends were trimmed by 0 bases and 4 bases, with 6 bases remaining between them. Germline V gene data show CDR1 as SGHDN and CDR2 as FVKESK. CDR3 size: 13 residues. For the CDR3, the DNA is TGTGCCAGCAGCCAAGATCAGGTCTATGGCTACACCTTC. This sequence encodes CASSQDQVYGYTF.

In its sample, this clone was seen once. The chain joins TRBV6-1 to TRBJ2-7; 7 bases agree with TRBD1. Trimming at V came to 5 bases and at J to 0 bases, leaving 4 bases not matched to a gene. The V gene's germline CDR1 is MNHNS and CDR2 SASEGT. This CDR3 region has 14 residues. Here the CDR3 reads CASSPQGPSYEQYF. The CDR3 nucleotides are TGTGCCAGCAGTCCACAGGGGCCCTCCTACGAGCAGTACTTC.

This rearrangement joins TRBV27 to TRBJ2-7; D perhaps matches TRBD1 (5 bases). V was trimmed by 2 bases and J by 4 bases, leaving 12 bases between them. Per the germline V gene, CDR1 is MNHEY and CDR2 is SMNVEV (reference sequence). The CDR3 length is 14 residues. The CDR3 loop is CASSLRSGIYEQYF. In DNA, the CDR3 is TGTGCCAGCAGTTTACGTTCAGGGATTTACGAGCAGTACTTC.

The chain carries TRBV6-5 and TRBJ2-7, with TRBD1 matching 8 bases. V shed 5 bases and J 5 bases; nucleotides not matched to a gene: 11. This CDR3 comprises 15 residues. Germline-derived CDR1 and CDR2 are MNHEY and SVGAGI. As DNA, the CDR3 is TGTGCCAGCAGTAGAACAGGGGGTCTCTGGGACGAGCAGTACTTC. The encoded protein is CASSRTGGLWDEQYF.

The CDR3: CASSAGNNYVGEQYF. The CDR3 DNA sequence: TGTGCCAGCAGCGCCGGGAACAATTACGTAGGGGAGCAGTACTTC. This chain uses TRBV9 with TRBJ2-7; the D gene is possibly TRBD2 (5 bases). CDR1 and CDR2 (germline): SGDLS, YYNGEE. This CDR3 region has 15 residues. Deletions cut 3 bases from V and 7 bases from J, with 20 bases between. The full variable domain, with the rest looked up from reference TRBV9 and TRBJ2-7, is DSGVTQTPKHLITATGQRVTLRCSPRSGDLSVYWYQQSLDQGLQFLIQYYNGEERAKGNILERFSAQQFPDLHSELNLSSLELGDSALYFCASSAGNNYVGEQYFGPGTRLTVT.

This chain joins TRBV7-9 and TRBJ2-1, with 7 nucleotides matching TRBD2. The germline CDR1 and CDR2 sequences are SEHNR and FQNEAQ (reference sequence). CDR3 length: 15 residues. The V gene end was trimmed by 2 bases and the J gene end by 2 bases; junction bases not matched to a gene: 3. The CDR3 nucleotides are TGTGCCAGCAGCTTAAGCGGGACGGCCTACAATGAGCAGTTCTTC. Its protein is CASSLSGTAYNEQFF.

The gene calls are TRBV7-7 and TRBJ2-2; possibly TRBD1 for D (7 bases). Looked up from germline, CDR1 is SSHAT and CDR2 is FNYEAQ (reference sequence). There are 15 residues in the CDR3. Trimming took off 7 bases at V and 2 bases at J, with 14 bases between the two ends. CDR3 DNA sequence: TGTGCCAGCACCTCGGGGGACAGCAACACCGGGGAGCTGTTTTTT. Translating it yields CASTSGDSNTGELFF.

The rearrangement links TRBV5-4 to TRBJ2-5; 10 nucleotides match TRBD2. The V and J ends lost 3 bases and 5 bases, in that order; junction bases with no gene match: 4. This CDR3 is built from 14 residues. CDR1 is SGHNT and CDR2 is YYREEE in the germline V gene (reference sequence). Here the CDR3 DNA reads TGTGCCAGCAGCTCTAAAGCGGGAGGGGAGACCCAGTACTTC. Translation gives CASSSKAGGETQYF. Full variable domain (remainder filled in from reference TRBV5-4 and TRBJ2-5): ETGVTQSPTHLIKTRGQQVTLRCSSQSGHNTVSWYQQALGQGPQFIFQYYREEENGRGNFPPRFSGLQFPNYSSELNVNALELDDSALYLCASSSKAGGETQYFGPGTRLLVL.

This chain links TRBV23-1 with TRBJ2-7; TRBD2 matches at 13 bases. TRBV23-1 is filed as an ORF, its function uncertain. CDR3 length: 17 residues. V lost 3 bases to trimming and J lost 5 bases; unmatched junction nucleotides: 10. The CDR3 sequence: CASSQPYPGLAGNEQYF. Written as DNA, the CDR3 is TGCGCCAGCAGTCAGCCGTATCCGGGACTAGCGGGGAACGAGCAGTACTTC.

The chain is built from TRBV6-5 and TRBJ2-1, with D possibly being TRBD2 (7 bases). Trimming took 0 bases from V and 9 from J, leaving 15 bases between them. Looked up from germline, CDR1 is MNHEY and CDR2 is SVGAGI. This CDR3 has 15 residues. The DNA of the CDR3 is TGTGCCAGCAGTTACTCGAGTAACAGGGAGGGTGAGCAGTTCTTC. This codes for CASSYSSNREGEQFF.

In this sample, this clone turned up a few times. The CDR3 DNA reads TGTGCCAGCTCCTCTCCCTATGGCTACACCTTC. This sequence encodes CASSSPYGYTF. The rearrangement joins TRBV28 to TRBJ1-2; D remains ambiguous. This CDR3 is 11 amino acids long. With 8 bases removed from V and 4 bases from J, the gap between germline ends came to 8 bases. CDR1 MDHEN and CDR2 SYDVKM come from the germline V gene.

The chain carries TRBV18 and TRBJ2-5, with TRBD1 matching over 10 bases. Trimming at V came to 4 bases and at J to 2 bases, leaving 4 bases not matched to a gene. Germline CDR1 KGHSH, CDR2 LQKENI. The CDR3 is 15 residues long. The DNA of the CDR3 is TGTGCCAGCTCACGAGGGACAGGGGCGCAAGAGACCCAGTACTTC. This encodes CASSRGTGAQETQYF. Full variable domain (remainder filled in from reference TRBV18 and TRBJ2-5): NAGVMQNPRHLVRRRGQEARLRCSPMKGHSHVYWYRQLPEEGLKFMVYLQKENIIDESGMPKERFSAEFPKEGPSILRIQQVVRGDSAAYFCASSRGTGAQETQYFGPGTRLLVL.

This clone was recorded once. The V call is TRBV5-1, the J call TRBJ1-2; D may be TRBD1 (6 bases). V was trimmed by 0 bases and J by 6 bases, leaving 9 bases between them. CDR1 is SGHRS and CDR2 is YFSETQ in the germline V gene. The CDR3 length is 13 residues. The CDR3 protein is CASSLEGVNGYTF. The CDR3 DNA is TGCGCCAGCAGCTTGGAGGGGGTAAATGGCTACACCTTC.

J is TRBJ1-2 and V is TRBV30; 8 nucleotides agree with TRBD1. The CDR3 has 14 amino acids. Per germline, CDR1 GTSNPN and CDR2 SVGIG (reference sequence). Unmatched junction bases numbered 8, after V lost 3 bases and J lost 5 bases. The CDR3 region is CAWSPGQGPYGYTF. For the CDR3, the DNA is TGTGCCTGGAGCCCTGGACAGGGACCGTATGGCTACACCTTC.

This sequence joins TRBV6-5 and TRBJ1-4, with TRBD1 matching over 7 bases. Trimming at V came to 5 bases and at J to 8 bases, leaving 8 bases not matched to a gene. The CDR3 runs to 14 residues. Germline values: CDR1 MNHEY, CDR2 SVGAGI. CDR3 region: CASSPGTAGEKLFF. CDR3 coding DNA: TGTGCCAGCAGTCCCGGGACAGCTGGGGAAAAACTGTTTTTT.

V usage is TRBV6-1 and J usage is TRBJ1-2; 7 bases fit TRBD1. V lost 1 base and J lost 3; bases outside the gene matches: 5. CDR1 MNHNS and CDR2 SASEGT come from the germline V gene. CDR3 size: 15 residues. The CDR3 bases are TGTGCCAGCAGTGAAGATAAGGGGGCGTACTATGGCTACACCTTC. Translation gives CASSEDKGAYYGYTF.

This chain links TRBV5-1 with TRBJ1-5; the D gene is possibly TRBD1 (5 bases). CDR1 is SGHRS, CDR2 YFSETQ, per germline. Between the trimmed V and J ends, which lost 3 bases and 6 bases, there was a span of 16 bases. This CDR3 spans 15 amino acids. CDR3 in DNA: TGCGCCAGCAGCTCCCTCCCTGGCGGGGGTCAGCCCCAGCATTTT. Translating it yields CASSSLPGGGQPQHF.

This clone was counted a single time. V and J are TRBV6-6 and TRBJ2-2, with D uncertain. Trimming stripped 6 bases from V and 6 bases from J, with 5 bases between. Germline CDR1 reads MNHNY; CDR2 reads SVGAGI (reference sequence). The CDR3 has 11 amino acids. The CDR3 nucleotides read TGTGCCAGCAGCCGCGCCGGGGAGCTGTTTTTT. It codes for CASSRAGELFF.

This chain links TRBV30 with TRBJ2-2, with 8 bases that match TRBD1. The J segment lost 5 bases and the V segment lost 5 bases, leaving 4 bases of the junction unmatched. The CDR3 length is 13 residues. The V gene's germline CDR1 is GTSNPN and CDR2 SVGIG (reference sequence). The CDR3 region has the DNA TGTGCCTGGGGACAGGGAGTAACCGGGGAGCTGTTTTTT. Translation gives CAWGQGVTGELFF.

V is TRBV2 and J is TRBJ2-1, with D possibly being TRBD2 (5 bases). The CDR3 sequence is 13 residues long. Germline CDR1 and CDR2: SNHLY and FYNNEI. The V gene lost 7 bases and the J gene lost 4 bases, with 11 bases spanning the gap. DNA of the CDR3: TGTGCCAGCACTCTACTAGATTACAATGAGCAGTTCTTC. Translating it yields CASTLLDYNEQFF.

This clone was seen more than once but under ten times. The chain recombines TRBV19 with TRBJ2-7; D gene uncertain. CDR1 LNHDA and CDR2 SQIVND come from the germline V gene (reference sequence). The CDR3 extends over 12 amino acids. V gave up 0 bases and J gave up 3 bases, with 3 bases separating them. The CDR3 nucleotides are TGTGCCAGTAGTATAGATCTCTACGAGCAGTACTTC. The encoded protein is CASSIDLYEQYF.

J is TRBJ2-2 and V is TRBV25-1; TRBD2 agrees at 10 bases. Germline V gives CDR1 MGHDK, CDR2 SYGVNS. V trimming: 3 bases; J trimming: 1 base; junction bases outside the gene matches: 2. The CDR3 contains 16 residues. For the CDR3, the DNA is TGTGCCAGCAGTGACCGGACTAGCGGGAACACCGGGGAGCTGTTTTTT. Translating it yields CASSDRTSGNTGELFF. Combining the CDR3 with reference TRBV25-1 and TRBJ2-2 gives the whole variable domain EADIYQTPRYLVIGTGKKITLECSQTMGHDKMYWYQQDPGMELHLIHYSYGVNSTEKGDLSSESTVSRIRTEHFPLTLESARPSHTSQYLCASSDRTSGNTGELFFGEGSRLTVL.

The chain uses TRBV4-2 and TRBJ2-7; TRBD2 aligns across 14 bases. The V segment lost 1 base and the J segment 2 bases; nucleotides outside the gene matches: 4. The V gene's germline CDR1 is LGHNA and CDR2 YNFKEQ. The CDR3 is 17 residues long. CDR3 sequence: CASSQGGLAGAPYEQYF. Written as DNA, the CDR3 is TGTGCCAGCAGCCAAGGGGGACTAGCGGGAGCCCCCTACGAGCAGTACTTC.

The chain couples TRBV18 to TRBJ2-3; D may be TRBD1 (5 bases). Deletions cut 4 bases from V and 5 bases from J, with 13 bases between. Germline CDR1 reads KGHSH; CDR2 reads LQKENI. CDR3 length: 14 residues. DNA for the CDR3: TGTGCCAGCTCACTACGGATAAGGGGAGATACGCAGTATTTT. It codes for CASSLRIRGDTQYF.

V is TRBV29-1 and J is TRBJ1-1, with D perhaps TRBD1 (6 bases). Per the germline V gene, CDR1 is SQVTM and CDR2 is ANQGSEA. The CDR3 has 16 residues. Between the trimmed V and J ends, which lost 3 bases and 5 bases, there was a span of 22 bases. The CDR3 DNA follows: TGCAGCGTTGACGGGGTGAGCGGGGGCGCGGGAACTGAAGCTTTCTTT. Translation: CSVDGVSGGAGTEAFF.